A selection of T cell receptor beta chains follows, all from one sample in a study of CD8+ T cells in alopecia areata. The data were produced by immunoSEQ multiplex PCR, yet TCRdb's version contains in-frame clones alone and is incomplete. The table lists some 95,000 clones, roughly two fifths of them singletons. Sequencing was performed on CD4+ T cells sorted from blood. Every receptor here comes from a human donor with alopecia areata. CDR3s include the opening cysteine and the closing phenylalanine or tryptophan. A D gene is named only where the DNA matches it firmly. Clone size, where shown, is once, few, many, or a class for clones that have expanded.

NA	TRBD1	TRBJ2-2	TRBV4-3	TGCGCCAGCAGCCAAGAACAGGGGCGCGGCACCGGGGAGCTGTTTTTT	CASSQEQGRGTGELFF
NA	NA	TRBJ2-7	TRBV7-2	TGTGCCAGCAGCTTAGATCCCCAGGAGTACGAGCAGTACTTC	CASSLDPQEYEQYF
NA	TRBD1	TRBJ1-5	TRBV29-1	TGCAGCGTAGGGACAGGGGGCGCGGGTCAGCCCCAGCATTTT	CSVGTGGAGQPQHF
NA	TRBD2	TRBJ2-1	TRBV7-8	TGTGCCAGCAGCGACACGAGCGGGATCATCAACAATGAGCAGTTCTTC	CASSDTSGIINNEQFF
few	TRBD1	TRBJ2-5	TRBV20-1	TGCAGTGCTGGACAGGAAGAGACCCAGTACTTC	CSAGQEETQYF
NA	NA	TRBJ2-7	TRBV30	TGTGCCTGGACTGCCGTGGGCGAGCAGTACTTC	CAWTAVGEQYF
NA	NA	TRBJ2-1	TRBV5-1	TGCGCCAGCAGGCAACTGCTGGTGGAGGAGGGTGAGCAGTTCTTC	CASRQLLVEEGEQFF
few	NA	TRBJ1-6	TRBV9	TGTGCCAGCAGCGTGGAGGGGGAGAATTCACCCCTCCACTTT	CASSVEGENSPLHF
few	TRBD1	TRBJ1-2	TRBV14	TGTGCCAGCAGCCAAGCAGGGGGCGGTCGCTACACCTTC	CASSQAGGGRYTF
NA	NA	TRBJ2-6	TRBV30	TGTGCCTGGAGCGTAATGTCTGGGGCCAACGTCCTGACTTTC	CAWSVMSGANVLTF
NA	TRBD2	TRBJ2-3	TRBV29-1	TGCAGCGTTGTATCCAAAGTTCCGGGACTAGCCAGTCTTTTGGATACGCAGTATTTT	CSVVSKVPGLASLLDTQYF
NA	TRBD1	TRBJ2-7	TRBV5-1	TGCGCCAGCAGCTTGGGATCCGGGACAGGGGCCGGTTACGAGCAGTACTTC	CASSLGSGTGAGYEQYF
NA	NA	TRBJ2-3	TRBV9	TGTGCCAGCAGCCCTTACACAGATACGCAGTATTTT	CASSPYTDTQYF
NA	NA	TRBJ1-2	TRBV30	TGTGCCTGGAGAGGTGCAGGGCTGTACTATGGCTACACCTTC	CAWRGAGLYYGYTF
few	NA	TRBJ2-5	TRBV28	TGTGCCAGCAGTCGATCTAACGTCCAAGAGACCCAGTACTTC	CASSRSNVQETQYF
NA	TRBD2	TRBJ2-7	TRBV30	TGTGCCTGGAACGACCCGGAGGCGGGAGATGTCAACGAGCAGTACTTC	CAWNDPEAGDVNEQYF
few	NA	TRBJ1-6	TRBV23-1	TGCGCCAGCAGTCAGTCCAGCTACTATAATTCACCCCTCCACTTT	CASSQSSYYNSPLHF
few	NA	TRBJ2-5	TRBV29-1	TGCAGCGTTGCGGACAGTATGGCGGAGACCCAGTACTTC	CSVADSMAETQYF
few	NA	TRBJ1-2	TRBV6-6	TGTGCCAGCAGTTACGACAGGAACGATGGCTACACCTTC	CASSYDRNDGYTF
few	NA	TRBJ2-3	TRBV29-1	TGCAGCTCGAGAGCCGGGACAACGCAGTATTTT	CSSRAGTTQYF
NA	NA	TRBJ2-1	TRBV7-9	TGTGCCAGCAGCTTAGGTAGAAACCTCTACAATGAGCAGTTCTTC	CASSLGRNLYNEQFF
once	NA	TRBJ1-1	TRBV25-1	TGTGCCAGCAGTGAACGACAGAACACTGAAGCTTTCTTT	CASSERQNTEAFF
NA	TRBD2	TRBJ2-1	TRBV29-1	TGCAGCGTTCGGGGCAGCGGGGGGTACAATGAGCAGTTCTTC	CSVRGSGGYNEQFF
once	NA	TRBJ1-5	TRBV29-1	TGCAGCGTTGAAATTCTCTTCCGGTCGGGCCAGACAGACCAGCCCCAGCATTTT	CSVEILFRSGQTDQPQHF
NA	TRBD1	TRBJ1-6	TRBV30	TGTGCCTGGAGTGGGGACAGGGCTAATTCACCCCTCCACTTT	CAWSGDRANSPLHF
medium-sized	NA	TRBJ2-1	TRBV28	TGTGCCAGCAGGCCGGGTGGCTCCTACAATGAGCAGTTCTTC	CASRPGGSYNEQFF
NA	NA	TRBJ2-1	TRBV29-1	TGCAGCGTTGAGAGAGGAACCGGCAATGAGCAGTTCTTC	CSVERGTGNEQFF
few	TRBD2	TRBJ2-3	TRBV5-1	TGCGCCAGCAGCCAGGCTAGCGGGAGCTCAGATACGCAGTATTTT	CASSQASGSSDTQYF
NA	NA	TRBJ2-1	TRBV29-1	TGCAGCGTTGTACGAGCTATTGGGAATGAGCAGTTCTTC	CSVVRAIGNEQFF
NA	TRBD1	TRBJ2-3	TRBV27	TGTGCCAGCAGTTTGGGACAGGGAGATACGCAGTATTTT	CASSLGQGDTQYF
few	TRBD2	TRBJ2-7	TRBV28	TGTGCCAGCAGCTCCGGGACTAGCTCCTACGAGCAGTACTTC	CASSSGTSSYEQYF
NA	NA	TRBJ1-1	TRBV2	TGTGCCAGCAGTGAATTTCAGGGGCTGAACACTGAAGCTTTCTTT	CASSEFQGLNTEAFF
NA	TRBD1	TRBJ2-7	TRBV6-5	TGTGCCAGCAGTTACTCGGCGGCAGGGGGCTACGAGCAGTACTTC	CASSYSAAGGYEQYF
NA	NA	TRBJ1-6	TRBV30	TGTGCCTGGAGTGGTCTCTCCTATAATTCACCCCTCCACTTT	CAWSGLSYNSPLHF
few	NA	TRBJ1-2	TRBV29-1	TGCAGCGTTGTTAGGGGAAATGGCTACACCTTC	CSVVRGNGYTF
NA	TRBD1	TRBJ2-7	TRBV18	TGTGCCAGCTCACCCAACAGGGGCGAGCAGTACTTC	CASSPNRGEQYF
few	NA	TRBJ2-7	TRBV6-6	TGTGCCAGCAGCCCAACTTGGAGGGAGCAGTACTTC	CASSPTWREQYF
NA	NA	TRBJ2-7	TRBV7-9	TGTGCCAGCACCTCAATACAGGGATACCACGAGCAGTACTTC	CASTSIQGYHEQYF
NA	NA	TRBJ2-3	TRBV7-3	TGTGCCAGCAGCGCCTATAGCGGAAAAGACACAGATACGCAGTATTTT	CASSAYSGKDTDTQYF
few	TRBD1	TRBJ1-5	TRBV19	TGTGCCAGTAGTGCGCCGGGACAGGGACGGCAGCCCCAGCATTTT	CASSAPGQGRQPQHF
few	NA	TRBJ1-2	TRBV28	TGTGCCAGCAGTTTACGTTTCAGGGACAACTATGGCTACACCTTC	CASSLRFRDNYGYTF
NA	TRBD1	TRBJ1-4	TRBV30	TGTGCCTTCAACAGACCGGGACAGGGGAATGAAAAACTGTTTTTT	CAFNRPGQGNEKLFF
NA	NA	TRBJ2-7	TRBV7-2	TGTGCCAGCAGCTTAGCGGCCGGAACCTCCTACGAGCAGTACTTC	CASSLAAGTSYEQYF
NA	NA	TRBJ1-2	TRBV29-1	TGCAGCGTTGAACCCGGGACCTATGGCTACACCTTC	CSVEPGTYGYTF
NA	NA	TRBJ2-5	TRBV20-1	TGCAGTGCCACCCTACAAGAGACCCAGTACTTC	CSATLQETQYF
once	TRBD1	TRBJ2-1	TRBV11-2	TGTGCCAGCAGCTCAATTCAGGGGGCTCTCAACAATGAGCAGTTCTTC	CASSSIQGALNNEQFF
NA	NA	TRBJ2-5	TRBV10-1	TGCGCCAGCAGTGGGGGTCTGGGTGAGACCCAGTACTTC	CASSGGLGETQYF
NA	NA	TRBJ2-5	TRBV28	TGTGCCAGCAGTTCTGTTTTGAGGGGTCCAGAGACCCAGTACTTC	CASSSVLRGPETQYF
NA	TRBD2	TRBJ2-5	TRBV2	TGTGCCATCACGACTAGCGGGGGGGTCCAAGAGACCCAGTACTTC	CAITTSGGVQETQYF
NA	NA	TRBJ2-7	TRBV29-1	TGCAGCGTTGAAGATCCGGGTTCCTACGAGCAGTACTTC	CSVEDPGSYEQYF
many	TRBD2	TRBJ2-3	TRBV7-2	TGTGCCAGCAGCTCGGGACTAGCGGCACTGTTGGGTACGCAGTATTTT	CASSSGLAALLGTQYF
NA	NA	TRBJ2-2	TRBV5-1	TGCGCCAGCAGCTCGGACGCGGGGAACACCGGGGAGCTGTTTTTT	CASSSDAGNTGELFF
NA	TRBD2	TRBJ2-7	TRBV19	TGTGCCAGTAGTATTGGGACTAGCGGCCGATACGAGCAGTACTTC	CASSIGTSGRYEQYF
few	NA	TRBJ2-3	TRBV7-2	TGTGCCAGCAGCCGAGCGGGCCGCACAGATACGCAGTATTTT	CASSRAGRTDTQYF
NA	TRBD1	TRBJ2-1	TRBV29-1	TGCAGCGTAGAAGAGGGGGCATCCTACAATGAGCAGTTCTTC	CSVEEGASYNEQFF